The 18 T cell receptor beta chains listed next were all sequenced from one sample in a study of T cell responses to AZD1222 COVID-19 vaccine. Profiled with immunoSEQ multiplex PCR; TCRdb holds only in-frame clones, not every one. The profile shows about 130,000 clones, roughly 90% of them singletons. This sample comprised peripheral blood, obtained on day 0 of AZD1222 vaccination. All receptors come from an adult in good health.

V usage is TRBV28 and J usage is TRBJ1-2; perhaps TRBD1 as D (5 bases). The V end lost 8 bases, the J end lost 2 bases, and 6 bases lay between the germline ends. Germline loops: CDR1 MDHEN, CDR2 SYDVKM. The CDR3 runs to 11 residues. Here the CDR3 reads CASGQNYGYTF. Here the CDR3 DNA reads TGTGCCAGCGGACAAAACTATGGCTACACCTTC.

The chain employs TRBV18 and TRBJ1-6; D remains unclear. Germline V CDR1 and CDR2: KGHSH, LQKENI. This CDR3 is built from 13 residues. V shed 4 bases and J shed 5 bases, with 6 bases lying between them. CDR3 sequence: CASSRQDNSPLHF. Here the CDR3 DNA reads TGTGCCAGCTCACGGCAAGATAATTCACCCCTCCACTTT.

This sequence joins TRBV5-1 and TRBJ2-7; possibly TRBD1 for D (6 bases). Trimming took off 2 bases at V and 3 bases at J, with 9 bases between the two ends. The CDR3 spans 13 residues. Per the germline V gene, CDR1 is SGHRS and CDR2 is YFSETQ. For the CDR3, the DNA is TGCGCCAGCAGCTTTTACAGGGACTACGAGCAGTACTTC. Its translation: CASSFYRDYEQYF.

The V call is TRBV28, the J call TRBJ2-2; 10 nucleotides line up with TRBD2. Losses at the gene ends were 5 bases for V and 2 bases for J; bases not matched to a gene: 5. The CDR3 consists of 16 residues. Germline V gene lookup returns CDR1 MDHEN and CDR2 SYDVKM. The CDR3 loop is CASSLGLAVNTGELFF. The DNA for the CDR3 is TGTGCCAGCAGTCTCGGACTAGCGGTAAACACCGGGGAGCTGTTTTTT.

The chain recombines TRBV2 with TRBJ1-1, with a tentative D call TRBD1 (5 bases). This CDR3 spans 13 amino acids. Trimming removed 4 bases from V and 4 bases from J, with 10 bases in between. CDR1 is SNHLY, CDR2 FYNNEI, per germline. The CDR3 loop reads CASSVGEGTEAFF. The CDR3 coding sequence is TGTGCCAGCAGTGTAGGGGAAGGCACTGAAGCTTTCTTT.

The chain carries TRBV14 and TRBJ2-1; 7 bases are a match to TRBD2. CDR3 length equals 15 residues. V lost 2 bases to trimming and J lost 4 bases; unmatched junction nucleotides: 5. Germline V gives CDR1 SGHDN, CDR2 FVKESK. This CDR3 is CASSQLADIYNEQFF. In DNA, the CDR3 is TGTGCCAGCAGCCAACTAGCGGATATTTACAATGAGCAGTTCTTC. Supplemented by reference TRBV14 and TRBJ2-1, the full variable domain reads EAGVTQFPSHSVIEKGQTVTLRCDPISGHDNLYWYRRVMGKEIKFLLHFVKESKQDESGMPNNRFLAERTGGTYSTLKVQPAELEDSGVYFCASSQLADIYNEQFFGPGTRLTVL.

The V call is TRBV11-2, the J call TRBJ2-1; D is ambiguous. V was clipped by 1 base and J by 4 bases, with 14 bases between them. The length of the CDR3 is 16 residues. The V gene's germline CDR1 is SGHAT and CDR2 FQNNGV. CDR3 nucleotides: TGTGCCAGCAGCTTAGTAGCTACCACCGGGTACAATGAGCAGTTCTTC. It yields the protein CASSLVATTGYNEQFF.

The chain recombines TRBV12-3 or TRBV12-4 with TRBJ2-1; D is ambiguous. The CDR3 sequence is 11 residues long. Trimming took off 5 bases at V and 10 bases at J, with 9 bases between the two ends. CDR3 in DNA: TGTGCCAGCAGTCATCGTCAGGAGCAGTTCTTC. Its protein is CASSHRQEQFF.

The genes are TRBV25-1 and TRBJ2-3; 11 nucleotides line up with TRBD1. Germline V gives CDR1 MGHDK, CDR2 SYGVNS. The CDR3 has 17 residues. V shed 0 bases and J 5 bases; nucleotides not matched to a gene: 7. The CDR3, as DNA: TGTGCCAGCAGTGAATATGGAAGGACAGGGGGCAGAGATACGCAGTATTTT. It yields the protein CASSEYGRTGGRDTQYF.

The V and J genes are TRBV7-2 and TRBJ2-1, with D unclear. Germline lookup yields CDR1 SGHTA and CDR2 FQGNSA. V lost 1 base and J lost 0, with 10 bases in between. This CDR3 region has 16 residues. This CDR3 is CASSLGPGGSYNEQFF. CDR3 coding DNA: TGTGCCAGCAGCTTAGGACCCGGCGGCTCCTACAATGAGCAGTTCTTC. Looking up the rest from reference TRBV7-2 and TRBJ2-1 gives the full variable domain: GAGVSQSPSNKVTEKGKDVELRCDPISGHTALYWYRQSLGQGLEFLIYFQGNSAPDKSGLPSDRFSAERTGGSVSTLTIQRTQQEDSAVYLCASSLGPGGSYNEQFFGPGTRLTVL.

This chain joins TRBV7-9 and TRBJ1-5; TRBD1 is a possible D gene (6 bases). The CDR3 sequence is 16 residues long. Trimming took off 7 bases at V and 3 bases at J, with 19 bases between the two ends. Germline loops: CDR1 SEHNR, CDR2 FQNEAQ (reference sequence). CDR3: CASTTHLHRDNQPQHF. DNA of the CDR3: TGTGCCAGCACCACCCACCTCCACAGGGACAATCAGCCCCAGCATTTT.

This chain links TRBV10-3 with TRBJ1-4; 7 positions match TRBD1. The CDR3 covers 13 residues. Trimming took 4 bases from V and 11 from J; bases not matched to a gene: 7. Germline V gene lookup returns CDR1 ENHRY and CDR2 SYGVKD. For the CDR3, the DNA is TGTGCCATCAGTGGGCCCGACAGGGCGAAACTGTTTTTT. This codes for CAISGPDRAKLFF.

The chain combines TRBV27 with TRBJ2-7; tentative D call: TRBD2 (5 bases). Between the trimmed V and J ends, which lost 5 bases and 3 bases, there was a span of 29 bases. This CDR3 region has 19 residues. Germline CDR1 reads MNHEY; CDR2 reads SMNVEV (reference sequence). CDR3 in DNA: TGTGCCAGCAGTCTTTCCCTGGCCCGGGGATCGGGTTGGAGCTACGAGCAGTACTTC. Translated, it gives CASSLSLARGSGWSYEQYF.

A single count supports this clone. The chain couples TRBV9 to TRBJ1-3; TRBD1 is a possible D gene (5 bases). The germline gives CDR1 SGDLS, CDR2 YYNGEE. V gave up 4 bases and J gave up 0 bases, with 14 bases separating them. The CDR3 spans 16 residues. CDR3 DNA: TGTGCCAGCAGCCGTACCGACGGGGGCTCTGGAAACACCATATATTTT. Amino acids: CASSRTDGGSGNTIYF.

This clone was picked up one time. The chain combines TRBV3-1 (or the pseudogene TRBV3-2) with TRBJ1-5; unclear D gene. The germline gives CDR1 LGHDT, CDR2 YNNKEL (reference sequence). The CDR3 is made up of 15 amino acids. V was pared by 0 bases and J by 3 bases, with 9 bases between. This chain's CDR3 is CASSQEFGSNQPQHF. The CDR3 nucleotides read TGTGCCAGCAGCCAAGAATTCGGGTCCAATCAGCCCCAGCATTTT.

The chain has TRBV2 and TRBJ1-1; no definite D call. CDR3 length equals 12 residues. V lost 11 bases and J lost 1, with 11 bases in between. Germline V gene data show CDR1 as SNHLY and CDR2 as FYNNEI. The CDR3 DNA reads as TGTGCCTCGCGGCCAGGGAACACTGAAGCTTTCTTT. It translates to CASRPGNTEAFF.

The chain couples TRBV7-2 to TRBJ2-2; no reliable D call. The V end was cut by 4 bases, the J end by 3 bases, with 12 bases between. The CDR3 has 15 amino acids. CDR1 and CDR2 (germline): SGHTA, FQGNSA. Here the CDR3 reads CASSSQIADTGELFF. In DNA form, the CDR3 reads TGTGCCAGCAGCTCCCAGATTGCGGACACCGGGGAGCTGTTTTTT.

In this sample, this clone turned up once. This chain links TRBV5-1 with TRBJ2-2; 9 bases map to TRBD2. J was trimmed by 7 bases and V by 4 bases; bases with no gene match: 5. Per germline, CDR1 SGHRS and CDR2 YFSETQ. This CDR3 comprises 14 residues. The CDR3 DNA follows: TGCGCCAGCAGCGGTCTAGCGGGGCGCGGGGAGCTGTTTTTT. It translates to CASSGLAGRGELFF.